The sample holds one count of the clone carrying this TCR beta chain. Vbeta (60) and Jbeta (13) primers were used in the PCR. The method was immunoSEQ multiplex PCR; TCRdb's version includes in-frame clones alone and lacks a portion of them. The sample includes 110,000 to 150,000 clones, over 60% of them seen just once. This record belongs to a study of cytomegalovirus exposure and HLA in healthy donors. Trimming shortened V by 0 bases and J by 8 bases, and 13 bases separated the two germline ends. Germline V gene lookup returns CDR1 GTSNPN and CDR2 SVGIG (reference sequence). CDR3 size: 13 residues. Sequencing was performed on PBMCs. The chain couples TRBV30 to TRBJ1-2; D is possibly TRBD1 (5 bases). The origin of this receptor is a man aged 40-49 years in good health and CMV-seronegative. The CDR3 sequence: CAWSVTAGNGYTF. The DNA of the CDR3 is TGTGCCTGGAGTGTAACGGCAGGGAACGGCTACACCTTC.